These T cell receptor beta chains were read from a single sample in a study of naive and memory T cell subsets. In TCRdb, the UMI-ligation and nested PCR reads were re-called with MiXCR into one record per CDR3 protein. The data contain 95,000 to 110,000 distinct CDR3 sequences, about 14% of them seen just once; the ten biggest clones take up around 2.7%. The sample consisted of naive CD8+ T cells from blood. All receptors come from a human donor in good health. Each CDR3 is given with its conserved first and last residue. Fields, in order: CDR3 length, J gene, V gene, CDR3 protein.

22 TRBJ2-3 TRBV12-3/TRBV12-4 CASTSSGLPPSGFQTHTDTQYF
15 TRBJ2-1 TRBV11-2 CASSLGTSGDSGQFF
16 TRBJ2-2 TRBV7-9 CASSLVPSGGAGELFF
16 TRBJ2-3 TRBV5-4 CASSLAGRISTDTQYF
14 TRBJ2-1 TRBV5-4 CASTNRVDYNEQFF
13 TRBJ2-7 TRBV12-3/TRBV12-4 CASAVFLGFEQNF
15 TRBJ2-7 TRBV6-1 CASSASGTAWDEQYF
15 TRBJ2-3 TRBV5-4 CASSLAESDTDTQYF
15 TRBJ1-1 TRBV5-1 CASSRDRGSNTEAFF
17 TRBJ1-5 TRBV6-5 CASSYHWDRRINQPQHF
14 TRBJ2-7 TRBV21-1 CASSKPSRSHEQYF
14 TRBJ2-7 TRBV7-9 CASSHIGATYEQYF
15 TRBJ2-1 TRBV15 CATCPLASFYNEQFF
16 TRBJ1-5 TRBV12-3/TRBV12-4 CASSRLLGGPSQPQHF
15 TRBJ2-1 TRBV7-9 CASSLGAGKRGEQFF
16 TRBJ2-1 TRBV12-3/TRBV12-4 CASSFPSGGNPREQFF
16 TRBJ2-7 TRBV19 CASSPLPGLAAYEQYF
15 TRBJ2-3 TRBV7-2 CASSLLAVDGNTQYF
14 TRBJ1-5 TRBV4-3 CASSQGQGRQPQHF
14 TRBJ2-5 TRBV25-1 CASSEWGQGETQYF
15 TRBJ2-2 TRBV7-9 CASTPGQGNTGELFF
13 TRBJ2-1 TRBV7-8 CASSPTRANEQFF
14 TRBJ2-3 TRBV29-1 CSVEDFKPPDTQYF
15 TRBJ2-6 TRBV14 CASSQGDSGANVLTF
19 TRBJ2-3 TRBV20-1 CSARGQTSGRARSTDTQYF
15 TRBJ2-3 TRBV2 CASSEARSNTDTQYF
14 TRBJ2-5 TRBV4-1 CASSQDYSQETQYF
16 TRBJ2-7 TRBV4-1 CASSQDGGPITYEQYF
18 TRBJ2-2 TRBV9 CASSVNKREGSNTGELFF
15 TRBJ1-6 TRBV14 CASSQDWDRDSPLHF
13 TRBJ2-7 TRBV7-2 CASSSGGGYEQYF
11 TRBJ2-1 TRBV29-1 CSVELETREVF
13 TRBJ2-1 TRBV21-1 CASSKPRANEQFF
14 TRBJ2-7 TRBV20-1 CSAARDGYLPEQYF
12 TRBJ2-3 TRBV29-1 CSVRELSDTQYF
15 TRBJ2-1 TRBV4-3 CASSQDPGTYNEQFF
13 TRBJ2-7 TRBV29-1 CSVATGGGYEQYF
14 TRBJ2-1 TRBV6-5 CASSRTGQGNEQFF
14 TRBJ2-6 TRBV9 CASSVGAGANVLTF
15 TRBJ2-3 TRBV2 CATQPDRARTDTQYF
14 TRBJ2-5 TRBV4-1 CASSQGDYAETQYF
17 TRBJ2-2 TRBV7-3 CASSSLAPALNTGELFF
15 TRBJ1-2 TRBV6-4 CASSPTLTGMHGYTF
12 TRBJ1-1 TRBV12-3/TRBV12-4 CASSRQGPEAFF
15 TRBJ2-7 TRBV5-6 CASSLDRDTFYEQYF
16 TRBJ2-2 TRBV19 CASSIRARRDTGELFF
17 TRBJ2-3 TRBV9 CASSASSSGGLTDTQYF
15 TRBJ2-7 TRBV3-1 CASSQDPNGPYEQYF
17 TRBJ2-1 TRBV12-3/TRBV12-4 CASSPWANSGRANEQFF
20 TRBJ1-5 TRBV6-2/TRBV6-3 CASNNLLDRGSGQGYQPQHF
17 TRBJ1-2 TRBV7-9 CASTQPGPVALNYGYTF
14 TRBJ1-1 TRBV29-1 CSVKTGGFPTEAFF
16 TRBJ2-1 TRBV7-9 CASSILLAGGYNEQFF
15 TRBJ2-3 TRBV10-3 CAISENIQATDTQYF
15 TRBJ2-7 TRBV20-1 CSARDRDRVPNEQYF